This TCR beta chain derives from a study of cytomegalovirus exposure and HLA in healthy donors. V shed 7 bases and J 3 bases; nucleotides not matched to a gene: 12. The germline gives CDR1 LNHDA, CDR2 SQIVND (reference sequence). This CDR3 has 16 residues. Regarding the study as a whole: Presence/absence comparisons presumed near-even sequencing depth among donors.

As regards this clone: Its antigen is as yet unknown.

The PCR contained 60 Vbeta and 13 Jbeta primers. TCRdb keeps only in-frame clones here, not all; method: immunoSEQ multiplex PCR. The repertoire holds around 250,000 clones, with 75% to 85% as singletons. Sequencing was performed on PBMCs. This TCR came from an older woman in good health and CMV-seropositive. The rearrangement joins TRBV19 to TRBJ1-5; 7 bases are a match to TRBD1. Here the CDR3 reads CASTKRQGTDNQPQHF. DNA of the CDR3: TGTGCCAGTACCAAACGACAGGGCACAGACAATCAGCCCCAGCATTTT. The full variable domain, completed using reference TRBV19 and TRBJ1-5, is DGGITQSPKYLFRKEGQNVTLSCEQNLNHDAMYWYRQDPGQGLRLIYYSQIVNDFQKGDIAEGYSVSREKKESFPLTVTSAQKNPTAFYLCASTKRQGTDNQPQHFGDGTRLSIL.